Described below is a single T cell receptor beta chain sequence and its context. Its target is unknown. For every donor, a draw yielded around 10 milliliters of peripheral blood. A second PCR of 7 to 11 cycles used a sample-barcoded 5' primer and a J-beta primer mix. All cDNA molecules were each tagged by a template-switch adaptor with 12 random nucleotides. There were at least 2.5 million CDR3-containing paired-end reads obtained from each sample. TCRdb passed the 5' RACE reads through MiXCR, listing each CDR3 protein once. The sample yields 1.5 million to 2 million distinct CDR3 sequences, roughly 30% seen once. The data were taken from a study of blood T cells in healthy people across ages. The germline CDR1 and CDR2 sequences are SGHDT and YYEEEE. V was shortened by 3 bases and J by 0 bases, with 18 bases between the two germline ends. The CDR3 runs to 17 residues. The study, taken as a whole, reports: Whereas aged donors had fewer naive CD4+ cells, long-lived donors had more of them and higher diversity.

The receptor was isolated from a woman in her 30s in good health. This chain joins TRBV5-6 and TRBJ2-5; the D gene is possibly TRBD1 (6 bases). Sequenced: blood. CDR3: CASSSGAGAGDQETQYF. The CDR3 bases are TGTGCCAGCAGCTCCGGGGCAGGGGCTGGAGACCAAGAGACCCAGTACTTC. Filled out from reference TRBV5-6 and TRBJ2-5, the complete variable domain reads DAGVTQSPTHLIKTRGQQVTLRCSPKSGHDTVSWYQQALGQGPQFIFQYYEEEERQRGNFPDRFSGHQFPNYSSELNVNALLLGDSALYLCASSSGAGAGDQETQYFGPGTRLLVL.